This T cell receptor (beta chain) was identified during a study of technical replicates of blood from several donors. The V gene's germline CDR1 is MNHEY and CDR2 SVGAGI. The CDR3 is 13 residues long. Trimming removed 4 bases at V and 3 bases at J, with 9 bases between. Libraries were prepared by immunoSEQ multiplex PCR; TCRdb keeps only in-frame clonotypes and omits some of them. The table records under 65,000 clones, 80% to 90% of them present only once. Sequencing was done on a sample of PBMCs. The clonotype was recovered from a human donor in good health. Some clones in this sample may be carry-over from other donors' samples. The chain employs TRBV6-5 and TRBJ1-2, with D uncertain. The CDR3 spells CASSSRIDYGYTF. CDR3 DNA sequence: TGTGCCAGCAGTTCGCGAATAGACTATGGCTACACCTTC.